The present entry profiles one TCR beta chain with its context. Antigen specificity is unknown. This record comes from a study of T cell responses to AZD1222 COVID-19 vaccine. Findings of the study overall: A mostly white British donor set with more females was recruited, and clonal diversity was possibly underestimated. Sampling that yielded the repertoires occurred only after the peak T cell response. In the spike-specific TCR repertoire, nearly half reportedly target unmutated variant regions.

Clones were read by immunoSEQ multiplex PCR, and TCRdb kept only the in-frame ones, dropping some. This sample has about 110,000 clones, with 80% to 90% found just once. The CDR3 runs 14 residues. The V and J ends lost 4 bases and 1 base respectively, with 11 bases between them. Germline V gene sequence: CDR1 SGHNT, CDR2 YYREEE (reference sequence). The sample consisted of peripheral blood, taken on day 0 of AZD1222 vaccination. The chain has TRBV5-4 and TRBJ1-2; the D gene is possibly TRBD1 (5 bases). The TCR originated in an adult in good health. The CDR3, as DNA: TGTGCCAGCAGCGGGACCGGGATTAACTATGGCTACACCTTC. Translation: CASSGTGINYGYTF.